Included here is one T cell receptor beta chain sequence, with context. The table came from immunoSEQ multiplex PCR; TCRdb's copy has only in-frame clones and leaves some out. The repertoire holds around 480,000 clones, 88% seen once, with around 13% in the top ten. The V and J ends lost 5 bases and 1 base, in that order; junction bases with no gene match: 4. The CDR3 runs to 15 residues. Germline loops: CDR1 MGHRA, CDR2 YSYEKL. This specimen belongs to a study of blood T cell repertoires in COVID-19. Study context: The United States, Italy and Spain provided the acute and convalescent COVID-19 samples. T cells, B-cell-depleted T cells, or PBMCs provided the cDNA or gDNA that served as material.

Seattle patients were enrolled while actively infected and followed longitudinally. Sequenced: peripheral blood. The sequence derives from a woman in her fifties or sixties with COVID-19, enrolled during active disease. V and J are TRBV4-1 and TRBJ2-7; TRBD1 agrees at 11 bases. The CDR3 nucleotides are TGCGCCAGCAGCTCCCGGGACAGGGGGTCCTACGAGCAGTACTTC. It is translated as CASSSRDRGSYEQYF.